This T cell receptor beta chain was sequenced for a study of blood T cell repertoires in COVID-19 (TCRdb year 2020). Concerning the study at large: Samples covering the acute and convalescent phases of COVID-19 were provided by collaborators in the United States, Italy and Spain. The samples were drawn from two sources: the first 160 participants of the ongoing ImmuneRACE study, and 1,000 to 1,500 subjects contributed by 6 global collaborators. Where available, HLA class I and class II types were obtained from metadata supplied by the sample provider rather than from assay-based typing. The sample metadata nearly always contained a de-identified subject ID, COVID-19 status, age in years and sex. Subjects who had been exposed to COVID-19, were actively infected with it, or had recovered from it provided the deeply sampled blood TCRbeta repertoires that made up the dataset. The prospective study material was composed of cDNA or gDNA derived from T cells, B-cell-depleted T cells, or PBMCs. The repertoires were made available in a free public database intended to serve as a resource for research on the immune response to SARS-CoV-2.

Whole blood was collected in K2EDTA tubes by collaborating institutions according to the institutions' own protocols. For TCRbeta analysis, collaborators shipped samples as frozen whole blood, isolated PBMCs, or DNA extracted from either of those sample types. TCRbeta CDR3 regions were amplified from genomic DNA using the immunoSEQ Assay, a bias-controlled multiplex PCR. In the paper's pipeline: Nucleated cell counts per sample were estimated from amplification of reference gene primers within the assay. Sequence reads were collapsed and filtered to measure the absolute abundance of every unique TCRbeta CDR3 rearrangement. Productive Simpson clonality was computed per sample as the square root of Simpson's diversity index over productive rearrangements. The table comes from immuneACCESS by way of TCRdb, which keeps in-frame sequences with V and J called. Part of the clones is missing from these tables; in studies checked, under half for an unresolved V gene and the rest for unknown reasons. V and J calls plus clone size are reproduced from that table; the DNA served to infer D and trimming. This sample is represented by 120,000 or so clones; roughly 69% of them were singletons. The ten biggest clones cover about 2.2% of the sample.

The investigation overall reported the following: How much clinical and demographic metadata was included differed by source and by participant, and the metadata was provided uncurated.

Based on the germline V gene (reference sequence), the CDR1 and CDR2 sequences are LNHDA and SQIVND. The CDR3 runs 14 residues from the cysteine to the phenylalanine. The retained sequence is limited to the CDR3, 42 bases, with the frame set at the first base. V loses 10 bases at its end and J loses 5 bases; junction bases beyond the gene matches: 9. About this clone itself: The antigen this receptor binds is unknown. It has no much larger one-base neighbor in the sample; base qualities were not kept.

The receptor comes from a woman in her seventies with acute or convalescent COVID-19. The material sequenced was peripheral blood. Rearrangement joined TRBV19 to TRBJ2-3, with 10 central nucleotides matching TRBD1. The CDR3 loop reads CATLTGGAEDTQYF. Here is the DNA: TGTGCCACCCTGACAGGGGGCGCCGAAGATACGCAGTATTTT.